The entry that follows covers one TCR beta chain sequence. In TCRdb, the 5' RACE reads were re-called with MiXCR into one record per CDR3 protein. Of 62,000 or so distinct CDR3 sequences detected, less than 9.5% appear once; the ten largest clones hold about an eighth. The data originate from a study of early T cells in non-severe SARS-CoV-2 infection. The CDR3 runs to 16 residues. V shed 6 bases and J 2 bases; nucleotides not matched to a gene: 10. The germline V gene encodes CDR1 SNHLY and CDR2 FYNNEI. The V and J genes are TRBV2 and TRBJ2-7; 10 nucleotides line up with TRBD2. The receptor's source is an adult who was a healthcare worker with PCR-confirmed SARS-CoV-2 infection or an uninfected control (not recorded which). The sequencing used whole blood, collected at baseline. CDR3 sequence reads: CASSYGTSATAYEQYF. In DNA, the CDR3 is TGTGCCAGCAGCTACGGGACTAGCGCAACAGCCTACGAGCAGTACTTC.